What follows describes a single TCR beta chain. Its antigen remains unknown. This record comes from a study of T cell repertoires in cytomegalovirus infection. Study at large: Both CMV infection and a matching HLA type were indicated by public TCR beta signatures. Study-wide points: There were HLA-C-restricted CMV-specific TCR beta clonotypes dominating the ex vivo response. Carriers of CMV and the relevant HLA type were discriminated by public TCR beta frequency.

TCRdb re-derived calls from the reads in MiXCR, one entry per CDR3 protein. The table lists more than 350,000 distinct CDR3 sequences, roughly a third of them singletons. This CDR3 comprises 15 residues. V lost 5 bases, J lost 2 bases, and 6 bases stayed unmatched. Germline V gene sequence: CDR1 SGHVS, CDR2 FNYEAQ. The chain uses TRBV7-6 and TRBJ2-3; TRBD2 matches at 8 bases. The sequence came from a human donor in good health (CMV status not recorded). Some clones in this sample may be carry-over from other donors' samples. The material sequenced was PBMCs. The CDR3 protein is CASSVSGGLTDTQYF. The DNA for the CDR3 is TGTGCCAGCAGCGTGAGCGGGGGCCTCACAGATACGCAGTATTTT.